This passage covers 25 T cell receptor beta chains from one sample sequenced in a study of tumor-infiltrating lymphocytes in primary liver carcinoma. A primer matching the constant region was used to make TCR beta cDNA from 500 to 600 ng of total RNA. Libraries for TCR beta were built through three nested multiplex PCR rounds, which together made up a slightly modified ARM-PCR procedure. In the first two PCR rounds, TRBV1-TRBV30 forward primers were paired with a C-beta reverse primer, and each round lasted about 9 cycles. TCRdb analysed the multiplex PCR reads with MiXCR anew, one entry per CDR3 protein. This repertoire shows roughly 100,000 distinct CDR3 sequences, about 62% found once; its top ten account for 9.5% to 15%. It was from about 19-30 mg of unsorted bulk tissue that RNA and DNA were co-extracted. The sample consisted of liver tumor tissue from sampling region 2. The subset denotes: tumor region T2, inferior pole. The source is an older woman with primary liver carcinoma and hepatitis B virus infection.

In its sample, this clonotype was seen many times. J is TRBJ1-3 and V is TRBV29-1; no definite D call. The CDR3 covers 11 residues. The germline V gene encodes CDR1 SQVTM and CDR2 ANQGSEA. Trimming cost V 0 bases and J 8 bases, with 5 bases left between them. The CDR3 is CSVEDTDTIYF. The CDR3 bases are TGCAGCGTTGAAGATACAGACACCATATATTTT.

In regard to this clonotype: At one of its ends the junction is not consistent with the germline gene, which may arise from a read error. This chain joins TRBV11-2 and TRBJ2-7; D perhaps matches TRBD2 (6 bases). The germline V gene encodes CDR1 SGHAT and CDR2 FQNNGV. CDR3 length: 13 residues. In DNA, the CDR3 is TGTGCCAGCAGCTTAACTAGCATGAGCGAGCAGTGCTTC. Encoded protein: CASSLTSMSEQCF.

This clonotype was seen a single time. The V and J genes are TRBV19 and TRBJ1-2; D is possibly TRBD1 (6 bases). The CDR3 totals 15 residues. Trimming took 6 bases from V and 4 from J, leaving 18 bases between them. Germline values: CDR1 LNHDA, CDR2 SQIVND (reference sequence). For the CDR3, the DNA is TGTGCCAGTAGGAGGGACATGGGCCAGATCTATGGCTACACCTTC. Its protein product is CASRRDMGQIYGYTF.

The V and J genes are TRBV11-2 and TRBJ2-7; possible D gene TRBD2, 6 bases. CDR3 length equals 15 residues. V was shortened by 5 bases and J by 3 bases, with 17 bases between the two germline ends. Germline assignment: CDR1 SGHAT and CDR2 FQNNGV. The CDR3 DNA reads TGTGCCAGCAGCCCCCTAATGGGAGGAGGCTACGAGCAGTACTTC. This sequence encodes CASSPLMGGGYEQYF.

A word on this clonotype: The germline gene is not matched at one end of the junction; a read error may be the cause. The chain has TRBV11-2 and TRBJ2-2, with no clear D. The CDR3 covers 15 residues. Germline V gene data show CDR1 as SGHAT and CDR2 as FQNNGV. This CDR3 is CSSSPPQGPTGELFF. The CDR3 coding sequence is TGCTCCAGCAGTCCTCCGCAAGGACCGACCGGGGAGCTGTTTTTT.

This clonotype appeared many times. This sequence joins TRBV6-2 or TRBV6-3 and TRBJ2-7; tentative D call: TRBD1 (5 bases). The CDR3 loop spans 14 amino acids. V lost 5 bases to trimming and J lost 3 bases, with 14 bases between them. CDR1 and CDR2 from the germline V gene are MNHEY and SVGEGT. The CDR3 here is CASSDAGLDYEQYF. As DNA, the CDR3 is TGTGCCAGCAGTGACGCAGGGTTAGACTACGAGCAGTACTTC.

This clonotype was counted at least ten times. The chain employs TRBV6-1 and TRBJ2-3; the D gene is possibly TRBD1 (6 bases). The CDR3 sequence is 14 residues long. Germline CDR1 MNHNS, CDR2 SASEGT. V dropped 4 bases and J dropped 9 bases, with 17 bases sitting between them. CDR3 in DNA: TGTGCCAGCAGTGTTTCAGGGGATGGAAGGACGCAGTATTTT. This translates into CASSVSGDGRTQYF.

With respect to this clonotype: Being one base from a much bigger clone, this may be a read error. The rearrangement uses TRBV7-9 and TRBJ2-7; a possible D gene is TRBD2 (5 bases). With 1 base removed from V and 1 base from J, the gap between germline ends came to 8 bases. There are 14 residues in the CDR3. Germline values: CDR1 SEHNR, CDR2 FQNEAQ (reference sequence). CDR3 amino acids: CASSLGEQSYEQYF. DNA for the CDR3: TGTGCCAGCAGCTTAGGGGAGCAGTCCTACGAGCAGTACTTC. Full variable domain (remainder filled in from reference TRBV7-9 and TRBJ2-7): DTGVSQNPRHKITKRGQNVTFRCDPISEHNRLYWYRQTLGQGPEFLTYFQNEAQLEKSRLLSDRFSAERPKGSFSTLEIQRTEQGDSAMYLCASSLGEQSYEQYFGPGTRLTVT.

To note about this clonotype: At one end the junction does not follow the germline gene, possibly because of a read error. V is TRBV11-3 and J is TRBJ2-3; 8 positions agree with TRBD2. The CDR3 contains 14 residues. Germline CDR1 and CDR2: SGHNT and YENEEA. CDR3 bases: TGTGCCAGCAGCTTCCGGACTAGCATAGATACGCGGTATTTT. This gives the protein CASSFRTSIDTRYF.

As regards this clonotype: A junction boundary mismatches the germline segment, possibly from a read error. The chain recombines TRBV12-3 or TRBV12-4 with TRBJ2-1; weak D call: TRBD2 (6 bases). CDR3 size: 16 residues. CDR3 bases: TGTGCCAGCAGTTTAGAGACTAGTGGGGTCTACAATGAGCAGCTCTTC. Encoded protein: CASSLETSGVYNEQLF.

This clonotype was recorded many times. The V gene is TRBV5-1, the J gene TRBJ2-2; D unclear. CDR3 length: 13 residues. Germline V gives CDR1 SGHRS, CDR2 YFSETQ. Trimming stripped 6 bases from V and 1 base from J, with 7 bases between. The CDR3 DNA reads TGCGCCAGCAATGCCGGGAACACCGGGGAGCTGTTTTTT. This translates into CASNAGNTGELFF.

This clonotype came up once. CDR3 bases: TGTGCCAGCAGTGCCTGGGGCTACAGTAAGCAGTTCTTC. It translates to CASSAWGYSKQFF. This chain connects TRBV11-3 to TRBJ2-1; tentatively, D is TRBD1 (5 bases). Germline V gives CDR1 SGHNT, CDR2 YENEEA. This CDR3 spans 13 amino acids. With 6 bases removed from V and 11 bases from J, the gap between germline ends came to 17 bases.

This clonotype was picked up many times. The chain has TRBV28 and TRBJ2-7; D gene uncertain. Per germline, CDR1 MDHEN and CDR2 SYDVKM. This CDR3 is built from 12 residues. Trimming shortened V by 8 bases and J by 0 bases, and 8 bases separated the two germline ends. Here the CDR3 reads CASLGSSYEQYF. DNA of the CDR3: TGTGCCAGCCTAGGCAGCTCCTACGAGCAGTACTTC.

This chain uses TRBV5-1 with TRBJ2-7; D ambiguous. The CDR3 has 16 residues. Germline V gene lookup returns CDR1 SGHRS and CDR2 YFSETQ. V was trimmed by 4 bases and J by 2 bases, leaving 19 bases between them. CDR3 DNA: TGCGCCAGCAGCATCGGCATAGAGGTACCAACCTACGAGCAGTACTTC. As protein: CASSIGIEVPTYEQYF.

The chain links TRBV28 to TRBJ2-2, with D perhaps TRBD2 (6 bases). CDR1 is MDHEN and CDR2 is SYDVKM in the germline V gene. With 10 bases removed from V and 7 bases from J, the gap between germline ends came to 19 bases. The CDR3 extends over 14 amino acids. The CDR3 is CATRDSFRGGELFF. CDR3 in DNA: TGTGCCACCCGGGACTCCTTTAGGGGCGGGGAGCTGTTTTTT.

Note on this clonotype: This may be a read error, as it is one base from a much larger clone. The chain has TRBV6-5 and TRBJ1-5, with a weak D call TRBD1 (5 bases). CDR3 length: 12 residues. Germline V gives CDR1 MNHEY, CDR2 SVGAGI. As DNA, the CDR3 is TGTGTCAGCGTACAGGGCAATCAGCCCCAGCATTTT. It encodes CVSVQGNQPQHF.

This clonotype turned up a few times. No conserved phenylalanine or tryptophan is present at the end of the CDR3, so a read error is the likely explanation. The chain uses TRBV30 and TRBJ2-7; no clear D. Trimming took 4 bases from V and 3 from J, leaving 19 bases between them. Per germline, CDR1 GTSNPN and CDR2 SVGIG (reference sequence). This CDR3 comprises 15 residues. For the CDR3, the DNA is TGTGCCTGGATGGTCCGAAGGAATAGTCGCTACGAGCAGTACTAC. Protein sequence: CAWMVRRNSRYEQYY.

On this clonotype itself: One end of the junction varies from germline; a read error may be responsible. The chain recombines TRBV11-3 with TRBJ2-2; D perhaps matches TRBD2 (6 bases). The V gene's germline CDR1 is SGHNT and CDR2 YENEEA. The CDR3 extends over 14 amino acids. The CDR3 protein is CASGAEGPTGELFF. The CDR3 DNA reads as TGTGCCAGCGGTGCGGAGGGACCAACCGGAGAGCTGTTTTTT.

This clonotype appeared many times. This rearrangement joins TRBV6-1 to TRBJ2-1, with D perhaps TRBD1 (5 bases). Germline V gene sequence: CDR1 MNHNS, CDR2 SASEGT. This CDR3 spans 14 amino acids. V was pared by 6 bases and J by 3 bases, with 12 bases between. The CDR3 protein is CASRNRSLYNEQFF. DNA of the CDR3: TGTGCCAGCAGAAACAGGTCCCTCTACAATGAGCAGTTCTTC.

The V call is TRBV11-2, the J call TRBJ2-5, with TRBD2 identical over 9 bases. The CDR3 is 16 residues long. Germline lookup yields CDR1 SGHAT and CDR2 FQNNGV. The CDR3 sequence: CSGSYSRGSGSETQYF. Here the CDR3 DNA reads TGTTCCGGCAGCTACTCCCGTGGTAGCGGGAGTGAGACCCAGTACTTC.

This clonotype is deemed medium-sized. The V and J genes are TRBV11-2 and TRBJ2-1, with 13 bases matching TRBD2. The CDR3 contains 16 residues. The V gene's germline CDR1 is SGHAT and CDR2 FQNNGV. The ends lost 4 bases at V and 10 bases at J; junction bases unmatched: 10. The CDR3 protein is CASSSRTSGGGGEQFF. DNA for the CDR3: TGTGCCAGCAGCTCCCGGACTAGCGGGGGCGGGGGGGAGCAGTTCTTC.

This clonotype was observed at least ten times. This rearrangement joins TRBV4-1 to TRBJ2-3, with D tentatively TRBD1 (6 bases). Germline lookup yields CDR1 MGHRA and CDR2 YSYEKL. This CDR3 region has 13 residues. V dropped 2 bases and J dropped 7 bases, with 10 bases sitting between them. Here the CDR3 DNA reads TGCGCCAGCAGCCAAACGAGGGGGAATACGCAGTATTTT. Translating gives CASSQTRGNTQYF.

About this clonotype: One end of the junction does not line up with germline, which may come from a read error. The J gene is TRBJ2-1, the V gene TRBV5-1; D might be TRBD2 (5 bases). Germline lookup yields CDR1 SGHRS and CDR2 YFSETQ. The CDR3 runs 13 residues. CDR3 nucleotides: TGCGCCAGCGGCTTGGACTTCTACAATGACCAGTTCTTC. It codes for CASGLDFYNDQFF.

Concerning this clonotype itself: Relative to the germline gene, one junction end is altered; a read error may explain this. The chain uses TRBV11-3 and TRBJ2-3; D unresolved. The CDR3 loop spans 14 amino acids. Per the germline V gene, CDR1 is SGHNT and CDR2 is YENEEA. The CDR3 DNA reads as TGTGCCAGCAGCTTAGATCCTTCCAGTTTCACCTCCTTTTTC. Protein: CASSLDPSSFTSFF.

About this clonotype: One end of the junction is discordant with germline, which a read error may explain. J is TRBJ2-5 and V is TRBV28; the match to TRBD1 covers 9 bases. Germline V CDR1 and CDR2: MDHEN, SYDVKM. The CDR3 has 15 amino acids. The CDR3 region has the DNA TGTGCCAGCAGGACAAGACAGGGGGGGGTGGAGATCCAGCACTTC. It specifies CASRTRQGGVEIQHF.